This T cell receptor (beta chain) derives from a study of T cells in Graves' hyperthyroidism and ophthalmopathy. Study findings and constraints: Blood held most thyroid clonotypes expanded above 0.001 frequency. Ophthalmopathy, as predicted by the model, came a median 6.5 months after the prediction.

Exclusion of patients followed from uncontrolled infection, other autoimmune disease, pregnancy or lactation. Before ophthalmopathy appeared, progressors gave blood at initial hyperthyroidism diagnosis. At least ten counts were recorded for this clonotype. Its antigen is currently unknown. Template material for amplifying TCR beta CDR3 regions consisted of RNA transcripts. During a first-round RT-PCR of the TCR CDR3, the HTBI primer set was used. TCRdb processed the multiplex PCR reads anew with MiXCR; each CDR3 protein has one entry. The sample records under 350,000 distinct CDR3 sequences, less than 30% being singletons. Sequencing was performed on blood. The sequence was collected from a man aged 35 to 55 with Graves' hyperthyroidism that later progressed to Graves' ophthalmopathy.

The CDR3 sequence: CASSSSTGGGTEAFF. The CDR3 DNA reads as TGTGCCAGCAGCTCATCGACCGGGGGTGGCACTGAAGCTTTCTTT. The chain uses TRBV2 and TRBJ1-1; D perhaps matches TRBD1 (5 bases). Trimming stripped 6 bases from V and 4 bases from J, with 18 bases between. This CDR3 region has 15 residues. CDR1 SNHLY and CDR2 FYNNEI come from the germline V gene.